The 21 T cell receptor beta chains below were found in one sample sequenced in a study of a mutant IDH1 vaccine in newly diagnosed glioma. Their recognized antigens are unknown. As to time point: week 23, last vaccination. Each dose delivered 300 ug of mutant IDH1 20-mer peptide subcutaneously with imiquimod. This table comes from immunoSEQ multiplex PCR, and its TCRdb copy is limited to in-frame clones, with some not included. The repertoire includes 52,000 or so clones, 81% of them detected once, and roughly 8.8% sits in the top ten. The sequencing here drew on PBMCs, taken from a glioma patient whose treatment included an IDH1 peptide vaccine. These receptors were collected from a woman aged 40 to 49 with glioma. Some clones in this sample may be carry-over from other donors' samples.

The gene calls are TRBV5-4 and TRBJ1-1; possibly TRBD1 for D (5 bases). Deletions cut 5 bases from V and 4 bases from J, with 12 bases between. The length of the CDR3 is 13 residues. The V gene's germline CDR1 is SGHNT and CDR2 YYREEE (reference sequence). CDR3 amino acids: CASSAGDFTEAFF. In nucleotides, the CDR3 is TGTGCCAGCAGTGCGGGGGACTTCACTGAAGCTTTCTTT.

The rearrangement uses TRBV4-1 and TRBJ2-5; tentative D call: TRBD2 (6 bases). The CDR3 is 15 residues long. Deletions cut 6 bases from V and 4 bases from J, with 18 bases between. Germline V gene lookup returns CDR1 MGHRA and CDR2 YSYEKL. The CDR3 loop is CASSRANSGPETQYF. CDR3 in DNA: TGCGCCAGCAGTCGCGCGAACAGCGGGCCAGAGACCCAGTACTTC.

The rearrangement joins TRBV19 to TRBJ2-3; 13 bases match TRBD2. The V segment lost 5 bases and the J segment 6 bases; nucleotides outside the gene matches: 8. This CDR3 is built from 16 residues. In germline, CDR1 is LNHDA, CDR2 SQIVND (reference sequence). The CDR3 protein is CASSLTSGGPGDTQYF. CDR3 in DNA: TGTGCCAGTAGTTTGACTAGCGGGGGGCCGGGGGATACGCAGTATTTT. Complete variable domain (other parts from reference TRBV19 and TRBJ2-3): DGGITQSPKYLFRKEGQNVTLSCEQNLNHDAMYWYRQDPGQGLRLIYYSQIVNDFQKGDIAEGYSVSREKKESFPLTVTSAQKNPTAFYLCASSLTSGGPGDTQYFGPGTRLTVL.

This chain links TRBV18 with TRBJ2-7; TRBD1 agrees at 10 bases. V dropped 6 bases and J dropped 1; count of bases not matched to a gene: 12. Germline values: CDR1 KGHSH, CDR2 LQKENI. This CDR3 comprises 17 residues. CDR3 DNA: TGTGCCAGCTCCCCCAAAGGAGGACAGGGGGTTTCCTACGAGCAGTACTTC. Translated, it gives CASSPKGGQGVSYEQYF. The full variable domain, rest sourced from reference TRBV18 and TRBJ2-7, is NAGVMQNPRHLVRRRGQEARLRCSPMKGHSHVYWYRQLPEEGLKFMVYLQKENIIDESGMPKERFSAEFPKEGPSILRIQQVVRGDSAAYFCASSPKGGQGVSYEQYFGPGTRLTVT.

This clone was seen once. The chain has TRBV4-3 and TRBJ1-2; a possible D gene is TRBD1 (5 bases). Germline CDR1 and CDR2: LGHNA and YSLEER. CDR3 length: 14 residues. Trimming removed 0 bases from V and 9 bases from J, with 14 bases in between. The CDR3 bases are TGCGCCAGCAGCCAAGAGGGGGGAAGGCAGAGCTACACCTTC. It encodes CASSQEGGRQSYTF.

The V call is TRBV6-1, the J call TRBJ2-7; 10 nucleotides align to TRBD1. The germline gives CDR1 MNHNS, CDR2 SASEGT. The CDR3 covers 14 residues. After removal of 5 bases from V and 2 bases from J, the junction contained 3 bases not matched to a gene. CDR3 sequence: CASSRDRGTYEQYF. Here the CDR3 DNA reads TGTGCCAGCAGTCGGGACAGGGGCACCTACGAGCAGTACTTC.

V and J are TRBV5-4 and TRBJ1-6; D remains ambiguous. Between the trimmed V and J ends, which lost 4 bases and 10 bases, there was a span of 15 bases. Germline V gene data show CDR1 as SGHNT and CDR2 as YYREEE (reference sequence). The CDR3 contains 14 residues. The CDR3 DNA sequence: TGTGCCAGCAGCCTGACCTTACCGGGGTCACCCCTCCACTTT. Its translation is CASSLTLPGSPLHF.

This clone was detected a few times. The V gene is TRBV5-1, the J gene TRBJ1-2; possible D gene TRBD1, 5 bases. This CDR3 comprises 14 residues. Germline values: CDR1 SGHRS, CDR2 YFSETQ. V was shortened by 3 bases and J by 1 base, with 10 bases between the two germline ends. The CDR3 DNA reads as TGCGCCAGCAGCTCGGGGGACGGTAACTATGGCTACACCTTC. This sequence encodes CASSSGDGNYGYTF. The variable domain in full, completed from reference TRBV5-1 and TRBJ1-2, reads KAGVTQTPRYLIKTRGQQVTLSCSPISGHRSVSWYQQTPGQGLQFLFEYFSETQRNKGNFPGRFSGRQFSNSRSEMNVSTLELGDSALYLCASSSGDGNYGYTFGSGTRLTVV.

The V call is TRBV2, the J call TRBJ2-1; 8 positions agree with TRBD2. CDR1 and CDR2 (germline): SNHLY, FYNNEI. The ends lost 5 bases at V and 7 bases at J; junction bases unmatched: 4. The CDR3 totals 13 residues. In DNA, the CDR3 is TGTGCCAGCAGTTATAGCGGGACGAATGAGCAGTTCTTC. Protein product: CASSYSGTNEQFF. Together with reference TRBV2 and TRBJ2-1, the CDR3 gives the full variable domain: EPEVTQTPSHQVTQMGQEVILRCVPISNHLYFYWYRQILGQKVEFLVSFYNNEISEKSEIFDDQFSVERPDGSNFTLKIRSTKLEDSAMYFCASSYSGTNEQFFGPGTRLTVL.

CDR3 nucleotide sequence: TGTGCCAGCAGTGAAGCGCCCCGATATAGCGACACTGAAGCTTTCTTT. Translated: CASSEAPRYSDTEAFF. The genes are TRBV6-1 and TRBJ1-1; D remains ambiguous. In germline, CDR1 is MNHNS, CDR2 SASEGT. This CDR3 has 16 amino acids. V lost 0 bases to trimming and J lost 3 bases, with 14 bases between them.

The chain is built from TRBV6-5 and TRBJ2-7, with 7 bases lining up with TRBD1. With 6 bases clipped from V and 0 bases from J, the junction kept 5 bases outside the gene matches. Germline values: CDR1 MNHEY, CDR2 SVGAGI. The CDR3 runs to 14 residues. CDR3 in amino acids: CASRADRVSYEQYF. The CDR3 DNA sequence: TGTGCCAGCAGAGCCGACAGGGTCTCCTACGAGCAGTACTTC.

This clone was detected only once. This chain uses TRBV19 with TRBJ1-4; D may be TRBD1 (6 bases). The CDR3 sequence is 18 residues long. The germline V gene has CDR1 LNHDA and CDR2 SQIVND (reference sequence). Trimming cost V 6 bases and J 4 bases, with 24 bases left between them. CDR3 sequence reads: CASSPLTGKSADNEKLFF. The CDR3 region has the DNA TGTGCCAGTAGCCCCCTTACAGGGAAAAGTGCTGATAATGAAAAACTGTTTTTT. Full variable domain (remainder filled in from reference TRBV19 and TRBJ1-4): DGGITQSPKYLFRKEGQNVTLSCEQNLNHDAMYWYRQDPGQGLRLIYYSQIVNDFQKGDIAEGYSVSREKKESFPLTVTSAQKNPTAFYLCASSPLTGKSADNEKLFFGSGTQLSVL.

The J gene is TRBJ2-6, the V gene TRBV5-6, with D hard to call. Trimming took 1 base from V and 4 from J, leaving 6 bases between them. Germline V gives CDR1 SGHDT, CDR2 YYEEEE. The CDR3 loop spans 14 amino acids. The CDR3 DNA reads as TGTGCCAGCAGCTTGAAGGTGGGGGCCAACGTCCTGACTTTC. Its translation is CASSLKVGANVLTF. Complete variable domain (other parts from reference TRBV5-6 and TRBJ2-6): DAGVTQSPTHLIKTRGQQVTLRCSPKSGHDTVSWYQQALGQGPQFIFQYYEEEERQRGNFPDRFSGHQFPNYSSELNVNALLLGDSALYLCASSLKVGANVLTFGAGSRLTVL.

The chain joins TRBV6-6 to TRBJ1-2; TRBD1 might be the D (5 bases). The V end was cut by 11 bases, the J end by 5 bases, with 15 bases between. There are 12 residues in the CDR3. The germline V gene encodes CDR1 MNHNY and CDR2 SVGAGI (reference sequence). CDR3: CASSGRGYGYTF. DNA of the CDR3: TGTGCCTCCTCGGGCCGGGGGTATGGCTACACCTTC.

This chain joins TRBV19 and TRBJ1-5; perhaps TRBD1 as D (5 bases). Trimming removed 9 bases from V and 0 bases from J, with 12 bases in between. From germline, CDR1 is LNHDA and CDR2 SQIVND (reference sequence). The CDR3 runs 14 residues. CDR3 DNA: TGTGCCAGCGGGGGGGGGTATAGCAATCAGCCCCAGCATTTT. Its protein is CASGGGYSNQPQHF.

This sequence joins TRBV5-1 and TRBJ2-7; the match to TRBD2 covers 10 bases. The CDR3 consists of 16 residues. Germline V gene data show CDR1 as SGHRS and CDR2 as YFSETQ. The J segment lost 0 bases and the V segment lost 4 bases, leaving 7 bases of the junction unmatched. The DNA for the CDR3 is TGCGCCAGCAGCCCGGGACTAGCGTCAAGCTCCTACGAGCAGTACTTC. Protein: CASSPGLASSSYEQYF.

This sequence joins TRBV12-5 and TRBJ1-1, with no clear D. Germline assignment: CDR1 LGHNT and CDR2 FRNRAP. Trimming removed 6 bases at V and 0 bases at J, with 11 bases between. The CDR3 spans 14 residues. CDR3 in DNA: TGTGCTAGTGGCCCCCGGCCCATGAACACTGAAGCTTTCTTT. This gives the protein CASGPRPMNTEAFF.

The V call is TRBV5-6, the J call TRBJ1-2; possibly TRBD1 for D (5 bases). V gave up 0 bases and J gave up 1 base, with 10 bases separating them. CDR1 is SGHDT, CDR2 YYEEEE, per germline. This CDR3 contains 15 residues. CDR3 sequence: CASSLAGGDNYGYTF. The CDR3 nucleotides read TGTGCCAGCAGCTTGGCCGGGGGGGATAACTATGGCTACACCTTC.

V usage is TRBV29-1 and J usage is TRBJ1-2; perhaps TRBD1 as D (6 bases). The V end was cut by 7 bases, the J end by 7 bases, with 16 bases between. The CDR3 consists of 12 residues. Germline assignment: CDR1 SQVTM and CDR2 ANQGSEA. CDR3 coding DNA: TGCAGCGACGCGAGGGGGGAAAGTGGCTACACCTTC. Amino acids: CSDARGESGYTF.

The chain is built from TRBV5-1 and TRBJ1-2; D gene ambiguous. Trimming took off 4 bases at V and 4 bases at J, with 11 bases between the two ends. From germline, CDR1 is SGHRS and CDR2 YFSETQ. This CDR3 has 13 amino acids. The CDR3 protein is CASSPDGRYGYTF. In DNA form, the CDR3 reads TGCGCCAGCAGCCCGGACGGCCGCTATGGCTACACCTTC.

This rearrangement joins TRBV6-5 to TRBJ2-1, with TRBD1 matching over 8 bases. V shed 5 bases and J 4 bases; nucleotides not matched to a gene: 7. Per the germline V gene, CDR1 is MNHEY and CDR2 is SVGAGI. This CDR3 spans 15 amino acids. CDR3 DNA: TGTGCCAGCAGTCTAGGACAGGGACCTTACAATGAGCAGTTCTTC. Translated: CASSLGQGPYNEQFF.